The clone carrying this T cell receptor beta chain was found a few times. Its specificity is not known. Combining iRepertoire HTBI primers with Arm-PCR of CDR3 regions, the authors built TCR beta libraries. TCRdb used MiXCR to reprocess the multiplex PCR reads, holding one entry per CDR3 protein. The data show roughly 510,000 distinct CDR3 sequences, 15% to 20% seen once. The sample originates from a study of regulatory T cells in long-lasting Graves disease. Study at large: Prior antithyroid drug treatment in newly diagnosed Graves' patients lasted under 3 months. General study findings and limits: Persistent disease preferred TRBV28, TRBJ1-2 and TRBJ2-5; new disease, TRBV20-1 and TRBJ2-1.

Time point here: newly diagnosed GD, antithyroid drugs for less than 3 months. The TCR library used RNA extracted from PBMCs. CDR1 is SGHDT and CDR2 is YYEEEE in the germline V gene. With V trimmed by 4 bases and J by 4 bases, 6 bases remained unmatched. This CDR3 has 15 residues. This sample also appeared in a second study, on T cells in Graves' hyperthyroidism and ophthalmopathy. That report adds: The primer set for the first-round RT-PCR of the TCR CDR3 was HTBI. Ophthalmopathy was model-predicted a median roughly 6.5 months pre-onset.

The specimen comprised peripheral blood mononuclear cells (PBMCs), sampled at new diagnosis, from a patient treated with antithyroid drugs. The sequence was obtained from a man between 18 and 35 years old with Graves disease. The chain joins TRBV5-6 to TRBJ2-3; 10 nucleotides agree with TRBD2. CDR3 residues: CASSALAGVADTQYF. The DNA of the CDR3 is TGTGCCAGCAGCGCTCTAGCGGGAGTGGCAGATACGCAGTATTTT.